This T cell receptor beta chain was found in a study of identical twins. Unmatched junction bases numbered 12, after V lost 6 bases and J lost 5 bases. The CDR3 is made up of 15 amino acids. Germline lookup yields CDR1 DFQATT and CDR2 SNEGSKA (reference sequence). A universal primer site was incorporated via template switching, and the cDNA contained unique molecular identifiers. A single record per CDR3 protein comes from TCRdb applying MiXCR to the 5' RACE reads. The data show approximately 230,000 distinct CDR3 sequences, over 12% seen once. The sample was memory (CD45RO+) T cells sorted from blood. The TCR comes from a woman in her late teens or twenties in good health. This chain uses TRBV20-1 with TRBJ2-1; TRBD2 agrees at 8 bases. The CDR3 here is CSAPQAGGNHNEQFF. The CDR3 DNA reads TGCAGTGCGCCTCAGGCGGGAGGCAACCACAATGAGCAGTTCTTC.